These T cell receptor beta chains were read from a single sample in a study of low-dose radiotherapy and immunotherapy resistance in tumors. TCRdb re-called the reads through MiXCR, storing one row per CDR3 protein. The sample shows some 53,000 distinct CDR3 sequences, roughly 31% of them seen only once. The material was PBMCs, obtained after low-dose radiotherapy plus immunotherapy. All receptors come from a male donor with rectosigmoid adenocarcinoma. The CDR3 runs from the conserved cysteine through the conserved F or W. Fields, in order: J gene, V gene, clone size, D gene, CDR3 length, CDR3 protein, CDR3 DNA. A D gene is named only where the DNA matches it firmly. The size field is filled for only some rows; it gives once, few, many or a size class.

TRBJ2-3 TRBV27 NA TRBD2 17 CASILAGDVHPGNTQYF TGTGCCAGTATACTAGCGGGAGATGTTCACCCGGGAAATACGCAGTATTTT
TRBJ1-6 TRBV28 many TRBD1 14 CASKIGQGNSPLHF TGTGCCAGCAAAATCGGACAGGGAAATTCACCCCTCCACTTT
TRBJ2-1 TRBV7-6 many NA 13 CASSLSEDNEQFF TGTGCCAGCAGCTTATCGGAGGACAATGAGCAGTTCTTC
TRBJ1-5 TRBV30 NA NA 13 CAWSDGGNQPQHF TGTGCCTGGAGCGATGGAGGGAATCAGCCCCAGCATTTT
TRBJ2-7 TRBV20-1 many TRBD1 14 CSASQTGSYYEQYF TGCAGTGCCTCACAGACAGGGTCGTACTACGAGCAGTACTTC
TRBJ2-2 TRBV12-3/TRBV12-4 NA TRBD1 15 CASTDSGGRTGELFF TGTGCCAGCACCGATTCAGGGGGCAGGACCGGGGAGCTGTTTTTT
TRBJ2-7 TRBV3-1 many NA 16 CASSPISDKRGYEQYF TGTGCCAGCAGCCCTATATCGGACAAAAGAGGCTACGAGCAGTACTTC
TRBJ1-2 TRBV7-2 many NA 21 CASSLIFSPGPGTRVNYGYTF TGTGCCAGCAGCCTGATATTTAGTCCGGGACCCGGAACCCGAGTCAACTATGGCTACACCTTC
TRBJ2-5 TRBV12-3/TRBV12-4 NA NA 13 CASIGHHQETQYF TGTGCCAGCATTGGGCACCACCAAGAGACCCAGTACTTC
TRBJ2-7 TRBV27 many NA 14 CASSLSGPAYEQYF TGTGCCAGCAGTTTGAGTGGCCCGGCCTACGAGCAGTACTTC
TRBJ1-2 TRBV20-1 many NA 12 CSAPAANYGYTF TGCAGTGCCCCGGCCGCTAACTATGGCTACACCTTC
TRBJ2-3 TRBV6-1 NA NA 14 CASRIQGGTDTQYF TGTGCCAGCAGGATACAGGGAGGCACAGATACGCAGTATTTT
TRBJ2-1 TRBV5-5 few TRBD2 16 CASSSGTSGSYNEQFF TGTGCCAGCAGCAGCGGGACTAGCGGATCCTACAATGAGCAGTTCTTC
TRBJ2-2 TRBV2 NA NA 16 CASSLRRRANTGELFF TGTGCCAGCAGTCTAAGACGGAGGGCGAACACCGGGGAGCTGTTTTTT
TRBJ1-1 TRBV14 few NA 15 CASSHYQGLNTEAFF TGTGCCAGCAGCCATTATCAGGGACTGAACACTGAAGCTTTCTTT
TRBJ1-3 TRBV3-1 NA TRBD1 18 CASSQVPGQGHSGNTIYF TGTGCCAGCAGCCAAGTACCGGGACAGGGTCACTCTGGAAACACCATATATTTT
TRBJ1-2 TRBV7-6 many NA 16 CASSLGVDGGNYGYTF TGTGCCAGCAGCTTAGGGGTGGACGGAGGCAACTATGGCTACACCTTC
TRBJ2-3 TRBV5-1 many NA 14 CASSFVAATDTQYF TGCGCCAGCAGCTTCGTAGCGGCCACAGATACGCAGTATTTT
TRBJ2-1 TRBV2 NA TRBD2 14 CASTRLAQYNEQFF TGTGCCAGCACAAGACTAGCGCAGTACAATGAGCAGTTCTTC
TRBJ2-1 TRBV6-2/TRBV6-3 NA TRBD2 15 CASSVHGLGKNEQFF TGTGCCAGCAGTGTGCACGGACTAGGGAAGAATGAGCAGTTCTTC
TRBJ2-5 TRBV29-1 many NA 11 CSAPGGETQYF TGCAGTGCCCCCGGGGGTGAGACCCAGTACTTC
TRBJ2-1 TRBV3-1 NA NA 15 CASSQDSLPANEQFF TGTGCCAGCAGCCAAGATAGCCTCCCGGCCAATGAGCAGTTCTTC
TRBJ2-5 TRBV5-1 many NA 11 CASSLEETQYF TGCGCCAGCAGCTTGGAAGAGACCCAGTACTTC
TRBJ2-3 TRBV6-6 NA NA 20 CATSDTTGADPQPGTDTQYF TGTGCCACCAGTGACACGACAGGCGCCGACCCCCAACCTGGCACAGATACGCAGTATTTT